The 14 T cell receptor beta chains presented below share a single source sample, sequenced in a study of blood T cell repertoires in COVID-19 (dated by TCRdb to about 2020). Libraries were prepared through the immunoSEQ multiplex PCR assay. TCRdb's version of the immuneACCESS table is confined to in-frame rearrangements and falls short of the full clone set. An unresolved V gene accounts for under half of the shortfall where checked; the remainder is of unknown origin. This sample is represented by more than 300,000 clones; roughly 90% of them were singletons. The top ten constitute 15% to 20% of the sample. Sample: PBMCs or T cells enriched from blood (not recorded which). These receptors all stem from a woman aged 25 to 39 who had recovered from COVID-19.

This rearrangement joins TRBV19 to TRBJ2-1; D gene unclear. Trimming removed 10 bases from V and 8 bases from J, with 21 bases in between. The germline gives CDR1 LNHDA, CDR2 SQIVND (reference sequence). This CDR3 is built from 14 residues. CDR3 bases: TGTGCCACCTATTCGGAGTTGGGTCCGCATGAGCAGTTCTTC. Amino acids: CATYSELGPHEQFF.

J is TRBJ1-1 and V is TRBV10-3; D unclear. This CDR3 region has 13 residues. Trimming removed 0 bases at V and 9 bases at J, with 11 bases between. CDR1 is ENHRY and CDR2 is SYGVKD in the germline V gene. The CDR3 DNA sequence: TGTGCCATCAGTGAGTCGAGGGCGGATAAAGCTTTCTTT. Translated: CAISESRADKAFF.

The chain is built from TRBV7-2 and TRBJ2-7; TRBD2 matches at 8 bases. Germline CDR1 reads SGHTA; CDR2 reads FQGNSA. This CDR3 comprises 15 residues. With 0 bases clipped from V and 4 bases from J, the junction kept 5 bases outside the gene matches. The CDR3 DNA sequence: TGTGCCAGCAGCTTAGCCCAGCGGGGGTGGTACGAGCAGTACTTC. Its translation: CASSLAQRGWYEQYF. Looking up the rest from reference TRBV7-2 and TRBJ2-7 gives the full variable domain: GAGVSQSPSNKVTEKGKDVELRCDPISGHTALYWYRQSLGQGLEFLIYFQGNSAPDKSGLPSDRFSAERTGGSVSTLTIQRTQQEDSAVYLCASSLAQRGWYEQYFGPGTRLTVT.

This clone has more than one count but fewer than ten. This chain connects TRBV25-1 to TRBJ2-7; 7 nucleotides agree with TRBD2. J gave up 1 base and V 2 bases, and 11 bases lay outside the gene matches. CDR1 and CDR2 from the germline V gene are MGHDK and SYGVNS. There are 17 residues in the CDR3. Written as DNA, the CDR3 is TGTGCCAGCAGTGAAGCGGTCGGTAGCGGGCCATCCTACGAGCAGTACTTC. Its translation: CASSEAVGSGPSYEQYF.

The chain links TRBV7-9 to TRBJ1-4; 10 nucleotides agree with TRBD1. Unmatched junction bases numbered 1, after V lost 0 bases and J lost 3 bases. Germline V gene data show CDR1 as SEHNR and CDR2 as FQNEAQ (reference sequence). The CDR3 is 16 residues long. CDR3 loop: CASSLAGTGANEKLFF. The CDR3 DNA follows: TGTGCCAGCAGCTTAGCGGGGACAGGGGCTAATGAAAAACTGTTTTTT.

The chain recombines TRBV2 with TRBJ1-5; possibly TRBD1 for D (6 bases). Germline CDR1 and CDR2: SNHLY and FYNNEI. The CDR3 length is 15 residues. With 5 bases removed from V and 6 bases from J, the gap between germline ends came to 17 bases. The CDR3 DNA reads TGTGCCAGCAGTCTTGAGGGGGTACGAGGTCAGCCCCAGCATTTT. Amino acids: CASSLEGVRGQPQHF.

The CDR3: CATSRGAIANTGELFF. The DNA for the CDR3 is TGTGCCACCAGCAGAGGGGCGATTGCGAACACCGGGGAGCTGTTTTTT. The V and J genes are TRBV15 and TRBJ2-2; D gene unclear. Germline CDR1 and CDR2: LNHNV and YYDKDF (reference sequence). The CDR3 loop spans 16 amino acids. V was clipped by 1 base and J by 0 bases, with 9 bases between them.

This sequence joins TRBV14 and TRBJ1-1; TRBD1 matches at 7 bases. CDR3 length: 14 amino acids. In germline, CDR1 is SGHDN, CDR2 FVKESK. Trimming cost V 1 base and J 7 bases; bases outside gene matches: 6. The CDR3 bases are TGTGCCAGCAGCCAAGGGTACAGGGGCGGTGAAGCTTTCTTT. It translates to CASSQGYRGGEAFF.

V gene TRBV12-2 combines with J gene TRBJ2-2; TRBD1, as called in the table, went unchecked against the DNA. TRBV12-2 is noted as a pseudogene. The CDR3 has 15 residues. The CDR3 sequence is CASRQQGPGAGELFF. As DNA, the CDR3 is TGTGCAAGTCGCCAACAGGGCCCAGGGGCCGGGGAGCTGTTTTTT.

This clone appeared a single time. The chain uses TRBV6-5 and TRBJ1-2; D call uncertain. CDR1 MNHEY and CDR2 SVGAGI come from the germline V gene. Trimming left V 3 bases short and J 3 bases short, with 11 bases between. This CDR3 is built from 14 residues. The chain's CDR3 is CASSYNRNYYGYTF. The CDR3 bases are TGTGCCAGCAGTTATAACAGAAACTACTATGGCTACACCTTC.

V gene TRBV7-2 combines with J gene TRBJ2-3, with 8 positions matching TRBD2. CDR1 SGHTA and CDR2 FQGNSA come from the germline V gene. This CDR3 region has 14 residues. V was pared by 6 bases and J by 4 bases, with 6 bases of the junction left unmatched. CDR3 sequence (DNA): TGTGCCAGCAGGATCGCGGGGGGCCCAGATACGCAGTATTTT. Translation gives CASRIAGGPDTQYF.

The chain combines TRBV28 with TRBJ2-5, with 12 bases identical to TRBD2. The J segment lost 3 bases and the V segment lost 2 bases, leaving 10 bases of the junction unmatched. CDR1 and CDR2 from the germline V gene are MDHEN and SYDVKM. The CDR3 covers 18 residues. The chain's CDR3 is CASSLRIVASGGEETQYF. The CDR3, as DNA: TGTGCCAGCAGTTTACGAATTGTGGCTAGCGGGGGGGAAGAGACCCAGTACTTC.

A note on this clone: Compared with germline, one end of the junction differs, possibly owing to a read error. The chain uses TRBV7-2 and TRBJ2-1; 10 positions agree with TRBD1. The germline V gene has CDR1 SGHTA and CDR2 FQGNSA. The CDR3 runs 13 residues. The CDR3 sequence: CASTLGQGGEQFF. CDR3 DNA sequence: TGTGCCAGCACCTTAGGACAGGGGGGGGAGCAGTTCTTC.

This clone was found once. The chain has TRBV2 and TRBJ1-1; 9 nucleotides agree with TRBD1. With V trimmed by 6 bases and J by 4 bases, 6 bases remained unmatched. The CDR3 extends over 14 amino acids. Germline CDR1 and CDR2: SNHLY and FYNNEI. CDR3 loop: CASRGDRATTEAFF. In DNA, the CDR3 is TGTGCCAGCAGGGGGGACAGGGCGACCACTGAAGCTTTCTTT.